This entry concerns a single TCR beta chain. Additional DNA sequences in this sample encode the identical CDR3. Deletions cut 3 bases from V and 5 bases from J, with 5 bases between. This CDR3 spans 12 amino acids. From germline, CDR1 is MDHEN and CDR2 SYDVKM. This sample is part of a study of shared clonotypes between healthy human individuals. This table comes from immunoSEQ multiplex PCR, and its TCRdb copy is limited to in-frame clones, with some not included. In the table there are around 700,000 clones, around 67% of which are singletons. Sequencing used memory CD4+ T cells sorted from blood. Subset noted: CD45RA-negative fraction. V usage is TRBV28 and J usage is TRBJ1-5; D is unclear. The clonotype originates from a woman aged 30 to 39 in good health. The CDR3, as DNA: TGTGCCAGCAGTTTTCGCGATCAGCCCCAGCATTTT. Translated: CASSFRDQPQHF.